This T cell receptor beta chain was found in a study of beta chain features in type 1 diabetes. CDR1 and CDR2 (germline): SGHNT, YYREEE (reference sequence). V was cut by 6 bases and J by 6 bases, with 10 bases left in between. CDR3 length: 13 amino acids. Study observations and caveats: Type 1 diabetes patients had moderately but significantly shorter TCRB CDR3s in all four CD4+ subsets. A greater similarity of naive, central memory and Treg TCRB repertoires was seen among patients than among healthy donors.

cDNA synthesis used the whole RNA isolate, giving expressed TCRB sequences. Some clones are missing from TCRdb's copy, which holds only in-frame ones; the method was immunoSEQ multiplex PCR. This repertoire shows a few hundred thousand clones, roughly 21% found once; its top ten account for 0.025% to 0.035%. This clone was seen more than once but under ten times. The target antigen is unknown. Sequenced input: naive CD4+ T cells from blood. This chain joins TRBV5-4 and TRBJ1-6, with D perhaps matching TRBD1 (6 bases). This TCR was recovered from a middle-aged woman with type 1 diabetes. Here the CDR3 reads CASNIRGNSPLHF. In DNA, the CDR3 is TGTGCCAGCAACATCAGGGGTAATTCACCCCTCCACTTT.